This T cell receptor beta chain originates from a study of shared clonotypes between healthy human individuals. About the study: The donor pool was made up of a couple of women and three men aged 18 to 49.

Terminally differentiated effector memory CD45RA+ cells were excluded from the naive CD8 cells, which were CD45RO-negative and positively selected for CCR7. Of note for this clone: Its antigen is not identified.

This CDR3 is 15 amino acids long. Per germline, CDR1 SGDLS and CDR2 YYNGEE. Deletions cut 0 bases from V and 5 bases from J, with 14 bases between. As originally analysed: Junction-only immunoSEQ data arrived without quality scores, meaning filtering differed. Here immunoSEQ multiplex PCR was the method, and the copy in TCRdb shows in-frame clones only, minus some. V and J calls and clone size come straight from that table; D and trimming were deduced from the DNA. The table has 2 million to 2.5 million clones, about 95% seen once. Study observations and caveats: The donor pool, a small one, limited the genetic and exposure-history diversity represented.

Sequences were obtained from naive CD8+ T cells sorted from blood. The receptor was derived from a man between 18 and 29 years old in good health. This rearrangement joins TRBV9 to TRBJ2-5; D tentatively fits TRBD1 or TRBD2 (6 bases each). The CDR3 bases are TGTGCCAGCAGCGTAGTAAAGGGGGGCGATGAGACCCAGTACTTC. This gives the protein CASSVVKGGDETQYF.